This entry describes one T cell receptor (beta chain). The antigen is unknown. Germline CDR1 reads SGHTA; CDR2 reads FQGNSA. This CDR3 is built from 15 residues. The germline V and J ends were trimmed by 5 bases and 2 bases, with 16 bases remaining between them. Patients with alopecia areata provided lesional scalp punch biopsies as well as peripheral blood. The entry originates in a study of CD8+ T cells in alopecia areata. About the study: Twice a day, 5 to 10 mg of oral tofacitinib was administered to treated patients. Dosing with tofacitinib proceeded for 6 to 18 months, followed by 6 months off drug.

Extraction and reverse transcription of RNA yielded cDNA as the sequencing template. Assay used: immunoSEQ multiplex PCR; TCRdb lists only in-frame clones, some missing. Of roughly 170,000 clones detected, approximately 59% appear once; the ten largest clones hold 14% to 15%. General study results and limits: Lesional scalp, notably in alopecia totalis/universalis, had clonality above that of normal scalp.

V usage is TRBV7-2 and J usage is TRBJ2-7; D may be TRBD1 (6 bases). This sequence was found in a human donor with alopecia areata. Specimen: CD4+ T cells sorted from blood, collected at week 0. CDR3 nucleotide sequence: TGTGCCAGCAGCGCCCAAACAGGGCACCCCTACGAGCAGTACTTC. Amino acid sequence: CASSAQTGHPYEQYF. Complete variable domain (other parts from reference TRBV7-2 and TRBJ2-7): GAGVSQSPSNKVTEKGKDVELRCDPISGHTALYWYRQSLGQGLEFLIYFQGNSAPDKSGLPSDRFSAERTGGSVSTLTIQRTQQEDSAVYLCASSAQTGHPYEQYFGPGTRLTVT.